One and the same sample provided the 15 T cell receptor beta chains below, sequenced in a study of shared clonotypes between healthy human individuals. The table came from immunoSEQ multiplex PCR; TCRdb's copy has only in-frame clones and leaves some out. The repertoire holds over 400,000 clones, with approximately 80% as singletons. Sequenced: PBMCs. Receptor source: a middle-aged woman in good health. Some clones in this sample may be carry-over from other donors' samples.

The chain is built from TRBV25-1 and TRBJ2-7, with 7 bases fitting TRBD1. This CDR3 has 16 amino acids. CDR1 and CDR2 (germline): MGHDK, SYGVNS. V trimming: 7 bases; J trimming: 0 bases; junction bases outside the gene matches: 12. CDR3 DNA sequence: TGTGCCAGCACCGAGCAGGGGGTAAATCACTCCTACGAGCAGTACTTC. It translates to CASTEQGVNHSYEQYF.

The rearrangement links TRBV19 to TRBJ1-2; TRBD1 is a possible D gene (6 bases). This CDR3 region has 13 residues. Trimming cost V 5 bases and J 7 bases, with 14 bases left between them. Germline V gene sequence: CDR1 LNHDA, CDR2 SQIVND (reference sequence). This CDR3 is CASSYRDFSGYTF. In nucleotides, the CDR3 is TGTGCCAGTAGTTACAGGGATTTCTCTGGCTACACCTTC.

This clone was recorded only once. J is TRBJ2-3 and V is TRBV11-2; D remains unclear. The V end lost 0 bases, the J end lost 2 bases, and 12 bases lay between the germline ends. CDR3 length equals 16 residues. The germline CDR1 and CDR2 sequences are SGHAT and FQNNGV. CDR3: CASSLESPRYTDTQYF. CDR3 in DNA: TGTGCCAGCAGCTTAGAGTCCCCCCGCTACACAGATACGCAGTATTTT.

V is TRBV25-1 and J is TRBJ2-3, with D unclear. V was trimmed by 7 bases and J by 6 bases, leaving 20 bases between them. This CDR3 has 15 residues. The germline V gene has CDR1 MGHDK and CDR2 SYGVNS. CDR3 loop: CASTPQGASLDTQYF. CDR3 coding DNA: TGTGCCAGCACCCCACAAGGAGCGTCCCTTGATACGCAGTATTTT.

V gene TRBV25-1 combines with J gene TRBJ1-1, with D perhaps matching TRBD1 (6 bases). Trimming left V 5 bases short and J 1 base short, with 14 bases between. The CDR3 covers 15 residues. Germline lookup yields CDR1 MGHDK and CDR2 SYGVNS. This chain's CDR3 is CASSSGTRTNTEAFF. CDR3 coding DNA: TGTGCCAGCAGTTCCGGGACAAGAACGAACACTGAAGCTTTCTTT.

CDR3 bases: TGTGCCAGCAGTTTCCTCAGCGGGAGCTCCTACGAGCAGTACTTC. It yields the protein CASSFLSGSSYEQYF. V gene TRBV28 combines with J gene TRBJ2-7, with 8 bases matching TRBD2. Per the germline V gene, CDR1 is MDHEN and CDR2 is SYDVKM. The CDR3 extends over 15 amino acids. V was pared by 3 bases and J by 0 bases, with 4 bases of the junction left unmatched.

CDR3 bases: TGTGCCAGCAGCCAAGAGAAGGGCCGGCCCACTGAAGCTTTCTTT. Its translation is CASSQEKGRPTEAFF. The rearrangement links TRBV4-2 to TRBJ1-1; D is undetermined. This CDR3 contains 15 residues. Trimming cost V 0 bases and J 4 bases, with 12 bases left between them. The germline gives CDR1 LGHNA, CDR2 YNFKEQ.

This clone was seen repeatedly, ten times or more. This specimen includes other DNA sequences encoding the same CDR3. The chain joins TRBV2 to TRBJ1-5, with no clear D. The ends were cut back, 3 bases at V and 2 bases at J, with 8 bases in the middle. From germline, CDR1 is SNHLY and CDR2 FYNNEI. The CDR3 has 14 residues. The CDR3 DNA follows: TGTGCCAGCAGTGAGCGACACCGCAATCAGCCCCAGCATTTT. It is translated as CASSERHRNQPQHF.

The CDR3 DNA sequence: TGCAGTGCTGGGGGTGATACGCAGTATTTT. Translating gives CSAGGDTQYF. This chain uses TRBV20-1 with TRBJ2-3; D may correspond to TRBD1 or TRBD2 (5 bases each). The germline CDR1 and CDR2 sequences are DFQATT and SNEGSKA (reference sequence). The CDR3 has 10 residues. Trimming pared 5 bases from V and 6 bases from J, leaving 6 bases between.

The chain has TRBV10-3 and TRBJ2-3; D may be TRBD2 (6 bases). V was trimmed by 3 bases and J by 6 bases, leaving 10 bases between them. The CDR3 contains 13 residues. CDR1 is ENHRY, CDR2 SYGVKD, per germline. The CDR3 DNA sequence: TGTGCCATCAGTGACAACCTAGCGGATACGCAGTATTTT. It yields the protein CAISDNLADTQYF.

The chain uses TRBV6-1 and TRBJ2-1; no firm D call. In germline, CDR1 is MNHNS, CDR2 SASEGT. The CDR3 is 14 amino acids. Trimming removed 2 bases at V and 2 bases at J, with 7 bases between. For the CDR3, the DNA is TGTGCCAGCAGTGAAATGGCAGCCTACAATGAGCAGTTCTTC. It translates to CASSEMAAYNEQFF.

The chain has TRBV25-1 and TRBJ2-5; D may be TRBD1 or TRBD2 (5 bases each). Near its end, the DNA agrees better with TRBJ2-7, so the J call may be wrong. Germline V gene data show CDR1 as MGHDK and CDR2 as SYGVNS. The CDR3 contains 16 residues. The CDR3 nucleotides are TGTGCCAGCAGTGAAGAAGGGGCTAGCAGAACCTACGAGCAGTACTTC. Translated: CASSEEGASRTYEQYF.

The chain links TRBV21-1 to TRBJ2-2; the table's D gene call, TRBD2, was not cross checked with the DNA. TRBV21-1 is tagged as a pseudogene. This CDR3 is 15 amino acids long. The CDR3 region has the DNA TGTGCCAGCAGCATCCGACTAGAAAACACCGGGGAGCTGTTTTTT. This encodes CASSIRLENTGELFF.

In its sample, this clone was seen a few times. This chain connects TRBV7-9 to TRBJ2-5; D is undetermined. The V and J ends lost 5 bases and 2 bases respectively, with 15 bases between them. This CDR3 contains 15 residues. From germline, CDR1 is SEHNR and CDR2 FQNEAQ (reference sequence). The CDR3 here is CASSLGRHGQETQYF. In DNA form, the CDR3 reads TGTGCCAGCAGCCTTGGGCGACATGGGCAAGAGACCCAGTACTTC.

The V gene is TRBV15, the J gene TRBJ1-1; the D gene is possibly TRBD1 (5 bases). The CDR3 extends over 15 amino acids. Per germline, CDR1 LNHNV and CDR2 YYDKDF (reference sequence). Deletions cut 6 bases from V and 1 base from J, with 15 bases between. CDR3 sequence: CATRGLRGGNTEAFF. CDR3 bases: TGTGCCACCAGAGGGCTCCGGGGGGGGAACACTGAAGCTTTCTTT.